This T cell receptor beta chain originates from a study of metastatic and nonmetastatic thyroid tumors. MiXCR reprocessed the PCR reads for TCRdb. This table has under 25,000 clones, roughly 29% appearing once. The CDR3 has 15 residues. The germline V gene has CDR1 LGHDT and CDR2 YNNKEL (reference sequence). Trimming removed 1 base from V and 1 base from J; junction bases left unmatched: 2. All patients reached thyroid surgery having received no treatment beforehand. This clone was counted many times. This TCR was sampled from a female donor with papillary thyroid cancer or a benign thyroid nodule (not recorded which). Some clones in this sample may be carry-over from other donors' samples. The specimen sequenced was blood. The rearrangement uses TRBV3-1 and TRBJ2-3, with TRBD2 identical over 7 bases. The CDR3 coding sequence is TGTGCCAGCAGCCAAGTTGGGAGGGGCACAGATACGCAGTATTTT. Encoded protein: CASSQVGRGTDTQYF.